Following are 29 T cell receptor beta chains from one sample sequenced in a study of cytomegalovirus exposure and HLA in healthy donors. The PCR was carried out with 60 Vbeta primers and 13 Jbeta primers. Libraries were prepared by immunoSEQ multiplex PCR; TCRdb keeps only in-frame clonotypes and omits some of them. The sample has some 80,000 clones, about four fifths seen once. Sample: PBMCs. These receptors came from a man in his forties or fifties in good health and CMV-seronegative.

The V call is TRBV4-2, the J call TRBJ1-2; 7 bases line up with TRBD1. Trimming cost V 3 bases and J 7 bases; bases outside gene matches: 11. Germline loops: CDR1 LGHNA, CDR2 YNFKEQ. The CDR3 spans 15 residues. The CDR3 is CASSHGGVAGGGYTF. The DNA of the CDR3 is TGTGCCAGCAGCCACGGTGGAGTGGCAGGGGGTGGCTACACCTTC.

This chain uses TRBV23-1 with TRBJ1-2; 7 positions agree with TRBD1. TRBV23-1 is labeled an ORF, and its function is uncertain. The CDR3 has 14 amino acids. The junction had 7 bases not matched to a gene; V was cut back by 3 bases and J by 6 bases. The CDR3 bases are TGCGCCAGCAGTCATCGGAGACAGGGTGATGGCTACACCTTC. This translates into CASSHRRQGDGYTF.

The rearrangement links TRBV28 to TRBJ1-1; possibly TRBD1 for D (5 bases). Germline V lookup: CDR1 MDHEN, CDR2 SYDVKM. The CDR3 is 18 residues long. Trimming removed 5 bases at V and 2 bases at J, with 24 bases between. The CDR3 here is CASSTLWSRGVVNTEAFF. CDR3 nucleotides: TGTGCCAGCAGTACCCTGTGGTCCCGGGGGGTGGTTAACACTGAAGCTTTCTTT. Full variable domain (remainder filled in from reference TRBV28 and TRBJ1-1): DVKVTQSSRYLVKRTGEKVFLECVQDMDHENMFWYRQDPGLGLRLIYFSYDVKMKEKGDIPEGYSVSREKKERFSLILESASTNQTSMYLCASSTLWSRGVVNTEAFFGQGTRLTVV.

The chain carries TRBV6-5 and TRBJ2-5; 8 nucleotides match TRBD1. The V and J ends lost 5 bases and 0 bases, in that order; junction bases with no gene match: 2. The CDR3 runs 14 residues. Germline CDR1 and CDR2: MNHEY and SVGAGI. The CDR3 protein is CASSRQGYQETQYF. The CDR3 nucleotides read TGTGCCAGCAGTAGACAGGGGTACCAAGAGACCCAGTACTTC.

This clone has only a few counts. The rearrangement joins TRBV7-3 to TRBJ1-6; 7 nucleotides match TRBD1. The trim removed 5 bases at V and 7 bases at J, leaving 17 bases unmatched. The CDR3 has 18 amino acids. Germline CDR1 reads SGHTA; CDR2 reads FQGTGA. The CDR3 is CASSKDREEYQPNSPLHF. CDR3 nucleotide sequence: TGTGCCAGCAGCAAAGACAGGGAGGAGTACCAGCCGAATTCACCCCTCCACTTT.

A remark on this clone: One end of the junction varies from germline; a read error may be responsible. This chain links TRBV4-1 with TRBJ1-5; D not certain. Per germline, CDR1 MGHRA and CDR2 YSYEKL. The CDR3 totals 15 residues. The CDR3 protein is CPSSQDEGGFRPQHF. DNA for the CDR3: TGCCCCAGCAGCCAAGATGAGGGTGGCTTTCGGCCCCAGCATTTT.

Only one count was recorded for this clone. The DNA for the CDR3 is TGTGCCAGCAGCCTCCCAGGGATACGAGAGACCCAGTACTTC. Translated: CASSLPGIRETQYF. V gene TRBV14 combines with J gene TRBJ2-5, with D maybe TRBD1 (5 bases). Between the trimmed V and J ends, which lost 4 bases and 4 bases, there was a span of 13 bases. CDR3 length: 14 amino acids. Germline V gene data show CDR1 as SGHDN and CDR2 as FVKESK.

At least ten counts were recorded for this clone. J is TRBJ2-2 and V is TRBV4-1; 7 bases fit TRBD1. Germline V lookup: CDR1 MGHRA, CDR2 YSYEKL. The trim removed 1 base at V and 6 bases at J, leaving 11 bases unmatched. The CDR3 extends over 17 amino acids. The CDR3 sequence is CASSQGLRGGVAGELFF. In nucleotides, the CDR3 is TGCGCCAGCAGCCAAGGTTTAAGAGGGGGCGTCGCCGGGGAGCTGTTTTTT.

The chain couples TRBV5-1 to TRBJ2-5; D unresolved. From germline, CDR1 is SGHRS and CDR2 YFSETQ. V was shortened by 2 bases and J by 2 bases, with 10 bases between the two germline ends. The CDR3 loop spans 14 amino acids. Written as DNA, the CDR3 is TGCGCCAGCAGCTTTGACTCCGCACAAGAGACCCAGTACTTC. As protein: CASSFDSAQETQYF.

The chain uses TRBV7-8 and TRBJ1-1, with D hard to call. Germline CDR1 and CDR2: SGHVS and FQNEAQ. Trimming cost V 8 bases and J 0 bases, with 13 bases left between them. This CDR3 region has 14 residues. The CDR3 region is CASVPTEMNTEAFF. CDR3 bases: TGTGCCAGCGTCCCAACCGAGATGAACACTGAAGCTTTCTTT. The full variable domain, its missing parts supplied by reference TRBV7-8 and TRBJ1-1, is GAGVSQSPRYKVAKRGQDVALRCDPISGHVSLFWYQQALGQGPEFLTYFQNEAQLDKSGLPSDRFFAERPEGSVSTLKIQRTQQEDSAVYLCASVPTEMNTEAFFGQGTRLTVV.

The V gene is TRBV4-1, the J gene TRBJ1-5, with TRBD1 matching over 8 bases. Germline V gene lookup returns CDR1 MGHRA and CDR2 YSYEKL. Losses at the gene ends were 4 bases for V and 0 bases for J; bases not matched to a gene: 11. The length of the CDR3 is 18 residues. CDR3 amino acids: CASSPRRQGKYSNQPQHF. CDR3 nucleotides: TGCGCCAGCAGCCCCCGAAGACAGGGGAAGTATAGCAATCAGCCCCAGCATTTT.

The rearrangement joins TRBV7-2 to TRBJ2-5; D possibly corresponds to TRBD1 (7 bases). The CDR3 contains 17 residues. Germline V gives CDR1 SGHTA, CDR2 FQGNSA. Trimming removed 4 bases from V and 2 bases from J, with 20 bases in between. CDR3 coding DNA: TGTGCCAGCAGCTCGAAGGGGGCAGGGGGGCGTCAAGAGACCCAGTACTTC. It encodes CASSSKGAGGRQETQYF. Using reference TRBV7-2 and TRBJ2-5 for the parts outside the CDR3, the full variable domain is GAGVSQSPSNKVTEKGKDVELRCDPISGHTALYWYRQSLGQGLEFLIYFQGNSAPDKSGLPSDRFSAERTGGSVSTLTIQRTQQEDSAVYLCASSSKGAGGRQETQYFGPGTRLLVL.

The DNA of the CDR3 is TGTGCCAGCAGCCATGACAGTGGAAACACCATATATTTT. Its protein is CASSHDSGNTIYF. V gene TRBV4-2 combines with J gene TRBJ1-3; TRBD1 might be the D (5 bases). This CDR3 region has 13 residues. From germline, CDR1 is LGHNA and CDR2 YNFKEQ. Trimming pared 3 bases from V and 3 bases from J, leaving 6 bases between.

The chain has TRBV7-2 and TRBJ2-7, with 10 nucleotides matching TRBD1. This CDR3 contains 14 residues. CDR1 and CDR2 (germline): SGHTA, FQGNSA. Trimming cost V 4 bases and J 3 bases; bases outside gene matches: 3. The CDR3 nucleotides read TGTGCCAGCAGCTCGGACAGGGGGGGCTACGAGCAGTACTTC. Protein: CASSSDRGGYEQYF.

As for this clone: At one of its ends the junction is not consistent with the germline gene, which may arise from a read error. The V call is TRBV7-9, the J call TRBJ1-2, with 8 bases that match TRBD1. From germline, CDR1 is SEHNR and CDR2 FQNEAQ (reference sequence). The CDR3 runs 16 residues. The CDR3 reads CSSSLFGTGLSYGYTF. The CDR3 DNA is TGTTCCAGCAGCTTATTCGGGACAGGCCTCAGCTATGGCTACACCTTC.

V usage is TRBV14 and J usage is TRBJ1-2; TRBD1 agrees at 8 bases. Germline V gene sequence: CDR1 SGHDN, CDR2 FVKESK. V was pared by 2 bases and J by 2 bases, with 4 bases of the junction left unmatched. The length of the CDR3 is 15 residues. CDR3 residues: CASSQQGARNYGYTF. The CDR3 DNA reads TGTGCCAGCAGCCAACAGGGGGCGCGGAACTATGGCTACACCTTC. Together with reference TRBV14 and TRBJ1-2, the CDR3 gives the full variable domain: EAGVTQFPSHSVIEKGQTVTLRCDPISGHDNLYWYRRVMGKEIKFLLHFVKESKQDESGMPNNRFLAERTGGTYSTLKVQPAELEDSGVYFCASSQQGARNYGYTFGSGTRLTVV.

This clone was observed a few times. The CDR3 sequence is CASSQGSGVSDTQYF. As DNA, the CDR3 is TGTGCCAGCAGCCAAGGAAGCGGGGTTTCAGATACGCAGTATTTT. This chain links TRBV14 with TRBJ2-3; 7 bases line up with TRBD2. V was pared by 1 base and J by 4 bases, with 5 bases of the junction left unmatched. Looked up from germline, CDR1 is SGHDN and CDR2 is FVKESK. This CDR3 has 15 residues.

This clone was counted only a few times. V and J are TRBV6-6 and TRBJ2-7; no firm D call. The CDR3 consists of 11 residues. V shed 6 bases and J shed 4 bases, with 7 bases lying between them. CDR1 and CDR2 from the germline V gene are MNHNY and SVGAGI (reference sequence). DNA of the CDR3: TGTGCCAGCAGGTTCTCTTACGAGCAGTACTTC. Amino acids: CASRFSYEQYF.

The V and J genes are TRBV6-5 and TRBJ2-1, with unresolved D. Germline V gene lookup returns CDR1 MNHEY and CDR2 SVGAGI. Between the trimmed V and J ends, which lost 8 bases and 0 bases, there was a span of 14 bases. This CDR3 region has 15 residues. The CDR3 sequence is CASRAAGYSYNEQFF. The CDR3 DNA sequence: TGTGCCAGCCGTGCCGCCGGTTACTCCTACAATGAGCAGTTCTTC.

The chain couples TRBV4-2 to TRBJ2-5, with TRBD2 matching over 7 bases. Germline CDR1 and CDR2: LGHNA and YNFKEQ. After removal of 4 bases from V and 7 bases from J, the junction contained 9 bases not matched to a gene. The CDR3 runs 14 residues. CDR3 sequence reads: CASSPQPPGGTQYF. CDR3 bases: TGTGCCAGCAGCCCGCAACCCCCGGGAGGGACCCAGTACTTC.

This chain uses TRBV5-1 with TRBJ1-3; weak D call: TRBD1 (5 bases). V shed 0 bases and J shed 4 bases, with 14 bases lying between them. The CDR3 is made up of 16 amino acids. From germline, CDR1 is SGHRS and CDR2 YFSETQ. The CDR3 DNA follows: TGCGCCAGCAGCTTGGAAGGGGTCCAACCCGGAAACACCATATATTTT. Protein: CASSLEGVQPGNTIYF. The entire variable domain, with the rest obtained from reference TRBV5-1 and TRBJ1-3, is as follows: KAGVTQTPRYLIKTRGQQVTLSCSPISGHRSVSWYQQTPGQGLQFLFEYFSETQRNKGNFPGRFSGRQFSNSRSEMNVSTLELGDSALYLCASSLEGVQPGNTIYFGEGSWLTVV.

The gene calls are TRBV5-1 and TRBJ2-5; 10 bases line up with TRBD2. The V and J ends lost 0 bases and 1 base, in that order; junction bases with no gene match: 9. The CDR3 is 18 residues long. From germline, CDR1 is SGHRS and CDR2 YFSETQ. The CDR3 here is CASSLDALASGGQETQYF. The CDR3 DNA sequence: TGCGCCAGCAGCTTGGATGCCTTGGCTAGCGGGGGCCAAGAGACCCAGTACTTC.

The chain carries TRBV14 and TRBJ1-2, with no clear D. Trimming removed 4 bases from V and 0 bases from J, with 12 bases in between. The CDR3 contains 15 residues. Germline loops: CDR1 SGHDN, CDR2 FVKESK. CDR3 protein: CASSPPGRSNYGYTF. As DNA, the CDR3 is TGTGCCAGCAGCCCGCCCGGTCGGTCTAACTATGGCTACACCTTC.

The rearrangement links TRBV19 to TRBJ1-5; D is ambiguous. Trimming shortened V by 1 base and J by 11 bases, and 6 bases separated the two germline ends. The CDR3 spans 11 residues. The germline CDR1 and CDR2 sequences are LNHDA and SQIVND (reference sequence). CDR3 loop: CASSIVGAQHF. The CDR3 DNA reads TGTGCCAGTAGTATAGTCGGGGCCCAGCATTTT.

The J gene is TRBJ2-1, the V gene TRBV10-1, with a tentative D call TRBD2 (6 bases). CDR3 size: 16 residues. Germline V lookup: CDR1 WNHNN, CDR2 SYGVQD (reference sequence). Trimming pared 0 bases from V and 5 bases from J, leaving 14 bases between. The CDR3 nucleotides read TGCGCCAGCAGTGAGTCGCGGCTAGCGAAGAACAATGAGCAGTTCTTC. Translating gives CASSESRLAKNNEQFF.

The rearrangement uses TRBV5-6 and TRBJ2-5; the D is unclear. CDR3 size: 15 residues. V was cut by 2 bases and J by 1 base, with 12 bases left in between. CDR1 is SGHDT and CDR2 is YYEEEE in the germline V gene. Here the CDR3 reads CASSFNSWLQETQYF. The CDR3 DNA is TGTGCCAGCAGCTTTAATTCTTGGCTCCAAGAGACCCAGTACTTC.

The chain combines TRBV6-5 with TRBJ1-2; D is possibly TRBD1 (5 bases). The CDR3 contains 13 residues. Germline values: CDR1 MNHEY, CDR2 SVGAGI. V gave up 2 bases and J gave up 11 bases, with 15 bases separating them. DNA for the CDR3: TGTGCCAGCAGTTACGACAGAAACTGTGGGTACACCTTC. It specifies CASSYDRNCGYTF.

This sequence joins TRBV7-2 and TRBJ2-7; D perhaps matches TRBD2 (5 bases). The CDR3 runs to 12 residues. Germline V lookup: CDR1 SGHTA, CDR2 FQGNSA. The germline V and J ends were trimmed by 5 bases and 7 bases, with 12 bases remaining between them. CDR3 residues: CASSPIRGEQYF. The CDR3 DNA is TGTGCCAGCAGCCCCATCCGGGGTGAGCAGTACTTC.

The genes are TRBV7-9 and TRBJ1-6, with D unclear. This CDR3 has 15 amino acids. CDR1 is SEHNR and CDR2 is FQNEAQ in the germline V gene (reference sequence). The V end was cut by 5 bases, the J end by 3 bases, with 11 bases between. CDR3 sequence (DNA): TGTGCCAGCAGCCCTAGGAGCTTCTATAATTCACCCCTCCACTTT. Encoded protein: CASSPRSFYNSPLHF.